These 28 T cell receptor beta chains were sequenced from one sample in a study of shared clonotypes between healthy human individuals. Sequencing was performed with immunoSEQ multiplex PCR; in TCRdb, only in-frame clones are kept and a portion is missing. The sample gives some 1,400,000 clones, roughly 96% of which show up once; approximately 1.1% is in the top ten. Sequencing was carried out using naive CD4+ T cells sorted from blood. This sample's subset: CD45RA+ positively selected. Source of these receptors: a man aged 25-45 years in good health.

The CDR3 here is CASIGPKRGREGTDTQYF. The CDR3, as DNA: TGTGCCAGCATAGGTCCAAAAAGGGGTCGTGAAGGCACAGATACGCAGTATTTT. The chain joins TRBV2 to TRBJ2-3, with D perhaps TRBD1 (5 bases). Germline lookup yields CDR1 SNHLY and CDR2 FYNNEI. The V and J ends lost 7 bases and 1 base respectively, with 24 bases between them. The CDR3 is 18 residues long.

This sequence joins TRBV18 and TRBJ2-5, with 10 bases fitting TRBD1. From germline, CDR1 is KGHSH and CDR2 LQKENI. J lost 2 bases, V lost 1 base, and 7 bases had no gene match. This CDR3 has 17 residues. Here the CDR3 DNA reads TGTGCCAGCTCACCACTACAACGGACAGGGGGACAAGAGACCCAGTACTTC. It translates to CASSPLQRTGGQETQYF.

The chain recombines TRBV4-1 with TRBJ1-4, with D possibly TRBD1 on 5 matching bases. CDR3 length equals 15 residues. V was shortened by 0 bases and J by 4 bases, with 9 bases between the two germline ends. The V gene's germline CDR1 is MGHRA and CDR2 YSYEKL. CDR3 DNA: TGCGCCAGCAGCCAAGATGTGGGGCGTAATGAAAAACTGTTTTTT. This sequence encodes CASSQDVGRNEKLFF.

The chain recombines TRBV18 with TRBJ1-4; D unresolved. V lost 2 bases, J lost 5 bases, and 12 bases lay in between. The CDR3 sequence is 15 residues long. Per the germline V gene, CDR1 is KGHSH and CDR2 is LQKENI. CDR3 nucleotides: TGTGCCAGCTCACCAGACGGGTCCCAGAATGAAAAACTGTTTTTT. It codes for CASSPDGSQNEKLFF.

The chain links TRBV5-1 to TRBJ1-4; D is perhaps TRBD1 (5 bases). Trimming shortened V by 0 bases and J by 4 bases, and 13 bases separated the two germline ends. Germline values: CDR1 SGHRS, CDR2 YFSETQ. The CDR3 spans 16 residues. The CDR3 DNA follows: TGCGCCAGCAGCTTGGAAGGGGATGAAGGTAATGAAAAACTGTTTTTT. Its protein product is CASSLEGDEGNEKLFF.

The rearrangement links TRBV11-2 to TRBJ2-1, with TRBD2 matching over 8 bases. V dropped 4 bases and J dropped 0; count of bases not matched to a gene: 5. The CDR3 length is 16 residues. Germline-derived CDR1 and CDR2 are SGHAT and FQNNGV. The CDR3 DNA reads TGTGCCAGCAGCTCCCTCAGCGGGAGCTCCTACAATGAGCAGTTCTTC. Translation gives CASSSLSGSSYNEQFF.

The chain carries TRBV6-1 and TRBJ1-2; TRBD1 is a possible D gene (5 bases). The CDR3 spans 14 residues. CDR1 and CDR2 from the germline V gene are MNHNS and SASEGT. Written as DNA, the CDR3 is TGTGCGGAAAAATTGGGGGGGGGAGACTATGGCTACACCTTC. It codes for CAEKLGGGDYGYTF.

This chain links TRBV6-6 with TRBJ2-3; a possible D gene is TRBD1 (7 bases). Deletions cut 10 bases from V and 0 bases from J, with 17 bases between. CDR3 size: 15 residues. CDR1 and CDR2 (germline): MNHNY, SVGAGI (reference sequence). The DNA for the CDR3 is TGTGCCATCGGAGGGGACAGATCTAGCACAGATACGCAGTATTTT. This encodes CAIGGDRSSTDTQYF.

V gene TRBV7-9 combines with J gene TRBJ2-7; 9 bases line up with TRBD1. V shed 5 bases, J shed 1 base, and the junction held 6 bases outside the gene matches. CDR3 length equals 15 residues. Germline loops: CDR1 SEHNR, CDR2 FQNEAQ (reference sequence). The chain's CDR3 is CASSPRDRVSYEQYF. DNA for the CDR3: TGTGCCAGCAGCCCCCGGGACAGGGTTTCCTACGAGCAGTACTTC.

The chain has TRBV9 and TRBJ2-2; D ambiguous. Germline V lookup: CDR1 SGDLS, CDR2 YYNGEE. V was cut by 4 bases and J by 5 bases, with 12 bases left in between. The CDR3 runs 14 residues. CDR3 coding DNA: TGTGCCAGCAGCCTCCCTTGGGGTACCGGGGAGCTGTTTTTT. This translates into CASSLPWGTGELFF. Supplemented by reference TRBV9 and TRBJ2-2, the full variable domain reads DSGVTQTPKHLITATGQRVTLRCSPRSGDLSVYWYQQSLDQGLQFLIQYYNGEERAKGNILERFSAQQFPDLHSELNLSSLELGDSALYFCASSLPWGTGELFFGEGSRLTVL.

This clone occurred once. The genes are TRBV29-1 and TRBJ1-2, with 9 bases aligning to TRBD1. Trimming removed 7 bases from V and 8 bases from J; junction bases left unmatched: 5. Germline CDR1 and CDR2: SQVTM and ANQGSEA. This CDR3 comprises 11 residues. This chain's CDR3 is CSARTGDGYTF. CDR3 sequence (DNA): TGCAGCGCCCGGACAGGGGACGGCTACACCTTC. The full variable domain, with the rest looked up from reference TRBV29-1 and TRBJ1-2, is SAVISQKPSRDICQRGTSLTIQCQVDSQVTMMFWYRQQPGQSLTLIATANQGSEATYESGFVIDKFPISRPNLTFSTLTVSNMSPEDSSIYLCSARTGDGYTFGSGTRLTVV.

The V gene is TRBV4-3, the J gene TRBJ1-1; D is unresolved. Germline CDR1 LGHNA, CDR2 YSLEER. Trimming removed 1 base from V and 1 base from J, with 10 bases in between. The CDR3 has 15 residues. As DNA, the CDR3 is TGCGCCAGCAGCCAAGTTGCGGGGAGGAACACTGAAGCTTTCTTT. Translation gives CASSQVAGRNTEAFF.

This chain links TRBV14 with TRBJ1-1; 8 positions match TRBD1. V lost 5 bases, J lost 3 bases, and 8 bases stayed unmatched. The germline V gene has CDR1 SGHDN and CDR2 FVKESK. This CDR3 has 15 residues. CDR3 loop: CASSTRTGMYTEAFF. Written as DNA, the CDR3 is TGTGCCAGCAGCACCCGGACAGGGATGTACACTGAAGCTTTCTTT. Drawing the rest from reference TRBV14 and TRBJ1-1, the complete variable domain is EAGVTQFPSHSVIEKGQTVTLRCDPISGHDNLYWYRRVMGKEIKFLLHFVKESKQDESGMPNNRFLAERTGGTYSTLKVQPAELEDSGVYFCASSTRTGMYTEAFFGQGTRLTVV.

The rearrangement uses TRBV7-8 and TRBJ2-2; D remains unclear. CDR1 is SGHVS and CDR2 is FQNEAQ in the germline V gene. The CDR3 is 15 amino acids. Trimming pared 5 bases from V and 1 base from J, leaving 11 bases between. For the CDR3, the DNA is TGTGCCAGCAGCCCACGGAGCCAGAACACCGGGGAGCTGTTTTTT. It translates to CASSPRSQNTGELFF.

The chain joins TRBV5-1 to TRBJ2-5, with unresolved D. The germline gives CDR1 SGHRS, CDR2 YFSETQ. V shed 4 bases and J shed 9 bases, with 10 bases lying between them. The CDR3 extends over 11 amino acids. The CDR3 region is CASSAPGAQYF. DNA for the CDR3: TGCGCCAGCAGCGCTCCGGGCGCCCAGTACTTC.

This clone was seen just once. The CDR3 is CASSSNLGDTQYF. The CDR3 DNA follows: TGTGCCAGCAGCTCAAACCTTGGTGATACGCAGTATTTT. This rearrangement joins TRBV11-2 to TRBJ2-3; D not resolved. The length of the CDR3 is 13 residues. Germline V lookup: CDR1 SGHAT, CDR2 FQNNGV. The germline V and J ends were trimmed by 4 bases and 6 bases, with 11 bases remaining between them.

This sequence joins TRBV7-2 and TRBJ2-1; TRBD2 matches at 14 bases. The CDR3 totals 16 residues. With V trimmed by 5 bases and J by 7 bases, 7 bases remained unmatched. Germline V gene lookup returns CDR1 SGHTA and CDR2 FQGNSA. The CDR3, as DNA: TGTGCCAGCAGCAAACAGACTAGCGGGAGGGGTAATGAGCAGTTCTTC. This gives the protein CASSKQTSGRGNEQFF.

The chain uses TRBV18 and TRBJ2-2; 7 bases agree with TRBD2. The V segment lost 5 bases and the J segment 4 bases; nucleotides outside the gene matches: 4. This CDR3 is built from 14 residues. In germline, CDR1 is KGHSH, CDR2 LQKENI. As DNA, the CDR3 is TGTGCCAGCTCATCCGGGACTATCACCGGGGAGCTGTTTTTT. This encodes CASSSGTITGELFF.

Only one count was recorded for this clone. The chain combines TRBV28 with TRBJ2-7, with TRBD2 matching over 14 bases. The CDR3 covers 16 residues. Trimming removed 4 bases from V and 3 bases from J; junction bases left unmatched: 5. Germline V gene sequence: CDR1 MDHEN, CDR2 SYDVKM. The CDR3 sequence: CASSSGTSGGIYEQYF. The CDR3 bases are TGTGCCAGCAGTTCCGGGACTAGCGGGGGCATCTACGAGCAGTACTTC.

The CDR3 nucleotides read TGTGCCAGCAGCTCGGGGACAGGGGCCTCCTACAATGAGCAGTTCTTC. This encodes CASSSGTGASYNEQFF. This chain links TRBV5-8 with TRBJ2-1; 10 nucleotides line up with TRBD1. Trimming took 3 bases from V and 0 from J; bases not matched to a gene: 3. This CDR3 spans 16 amino acids. Germline loops: CDR1 SGHTS, CDR2 YDEGEE.

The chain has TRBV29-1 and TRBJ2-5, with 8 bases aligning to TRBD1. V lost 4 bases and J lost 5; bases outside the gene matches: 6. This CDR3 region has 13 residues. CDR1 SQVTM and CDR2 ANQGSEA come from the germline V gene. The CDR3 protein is CSVAMDRAETQYF. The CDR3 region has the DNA TGCAGCGTTGCGATGGACAGGGCTGAGACCCAGTACTTC.

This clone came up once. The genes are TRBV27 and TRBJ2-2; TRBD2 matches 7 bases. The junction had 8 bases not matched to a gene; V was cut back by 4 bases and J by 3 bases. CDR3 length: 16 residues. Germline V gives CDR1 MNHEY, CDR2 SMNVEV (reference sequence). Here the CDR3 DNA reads TGTGCCAGCAGTTCGCCTAGCGGAACCCACACCGGGGAGCTGTTTTTT. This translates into CASSSPSGTHTGELFF.

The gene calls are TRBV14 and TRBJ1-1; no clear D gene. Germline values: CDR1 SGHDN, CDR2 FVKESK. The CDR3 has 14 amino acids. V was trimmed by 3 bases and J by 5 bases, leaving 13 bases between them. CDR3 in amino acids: CASSQTAVGTEAFF. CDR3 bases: TGTGCCAGCAGCCAGACGGCAGTGGGGACTGAAGCTTTCTTT.

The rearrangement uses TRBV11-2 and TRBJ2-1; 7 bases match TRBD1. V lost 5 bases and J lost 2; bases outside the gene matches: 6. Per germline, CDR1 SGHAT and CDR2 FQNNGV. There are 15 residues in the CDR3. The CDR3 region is CASSLHRGPYNEQFF. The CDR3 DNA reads TGTGCCAGCAGCCTTCACAGGGGACCCTACAATGAGCAGTTCTTC.

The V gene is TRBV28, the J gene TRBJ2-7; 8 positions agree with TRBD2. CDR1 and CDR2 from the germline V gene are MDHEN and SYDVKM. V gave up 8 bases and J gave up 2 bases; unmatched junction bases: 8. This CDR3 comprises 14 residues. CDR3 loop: CASGTGGGAYEQYF. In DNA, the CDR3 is TGTGCCAGCGGCACGGGGGGGGGCGCCTACGAGCAGTACTTC.

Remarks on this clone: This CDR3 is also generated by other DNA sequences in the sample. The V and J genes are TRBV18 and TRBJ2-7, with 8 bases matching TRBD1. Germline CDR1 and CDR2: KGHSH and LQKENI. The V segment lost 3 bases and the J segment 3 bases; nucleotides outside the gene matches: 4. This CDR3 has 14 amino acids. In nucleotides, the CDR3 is TGTGCCAGCTCACCCGGGACAGGAGTCTACGAGCAGTACTTC. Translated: CASSPGTGVYEQYF.

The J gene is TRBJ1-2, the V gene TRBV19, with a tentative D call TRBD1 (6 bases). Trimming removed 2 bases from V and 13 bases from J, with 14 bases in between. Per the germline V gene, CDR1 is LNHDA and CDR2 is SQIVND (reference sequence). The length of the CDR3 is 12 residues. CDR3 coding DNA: TGTGCCAGTAGTATAATAAGCGGGACACTCACCTTC. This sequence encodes CASSIISGTLTF.

In DNA form, the CDR3 reads TGTGCCACTTCGGGAGTTCCTTACGAGCAGTACTTC. It translates to CATSGVPYEQYF. The genes are TRBV6-1 and TRBJ2-7, with D tentatively TRBD2 (6 bases). Germline lookup yields CDR1 MNHNS and CDR2 SASEGT. Deletions cut 10 bases from V and 4 bases from J, with 14 bases between. The CDR3 spans 12 residues.